Shown below are 31 T cell receptor beta chains from a single sample sequenced in a study of T cells and Merkel cell carcinoma outcomes. Assay: immunoSEQ multiplex PCR; the TCRdb copy retains only in-frame clones and omits some. The table lists about 5,600 clones, roughly 77% of them singletons. Sample: tumor tissue from Merkel cell carcinoma. Receptors were obtained from a human donor with Merkel cell carcinoma.

The V call is TRBV5-1, the J call TRBJ2-1; a weak D match, TRBD2 (6 bases). V lost 5 bases, J lost 6 bases, and 9 bases lay in between. Germline-derived CDR1 and CDR2 are SGHRS and YFSETQ. This CDR3 spans 12 amino acids. In DNA form, the CDR3 reads TGCGCCAGCAGTTTTAGCGGCAATGAGCAGTTCTTC. Amino acid sequence: CASSFSGNEQFF.

V gene TRBV30 combines with J gene TRBJ2-3, with D unclear. The germline V gene has CDR1 GTSNPN and CDR2 SVGIG (reference sequence). CDR3 length: 11 residues. V lost 1 base to trimming and J lost 14 bases, with 13 bases between them. Here the CDR3 DNA reads TGTGCCTGGAGTGAGGGCCCAGAACGGTATTTT. Translated, it gives CAWSEGPERYF. The variable domain in full, with the rest retrieved from reference TRBV30 and TRBJ2-3, is SQTIHQWPATLVQPVGSPLSLECTVEGTSNPNLYWYRQAAGRGLQLLFYSVGIGQISSEVPQNLSASRPQDRQFILSSKKLLLSDSGFYLCAWSEGPERYFGPGTRLTVL.

The chain carries TRBV4-2 and TRBJ1-1; 10 nucleotides match TRBD1. The ends lost 5 bases at V and 1 base at J; junction bases unmatched: 10. The CDR3 totals 17 residues. CDR1 and CDR2 from the germline V gene are LGHNA and YNFKEQ. DNA for the CDR3: TGTGCCAGCAGCACTACCCGCCGGGACAGGGGGAACACTGAAGCTTTCTTT. It translates to CASSTTRRDRGNTEAFF.

The rearrangement uses TRBV28 and TRBJ2-7; D possibly uses TRBD1 or TRBD2 (5 bases each). Germline CDR1 is MDHEN and CDR2 is SYDVKM. CDR3 size: 15 residues. Trimming stripped 6 bases from V and 7 bases from J, with 22 bases between. The CDR3 loop is CASRRTGPSPGEQYF. Written as DNA, the CDR3 is TGTGCCAGCAGAAGAACGGGGCCATCACCGGGGGAGCAGTACTTC.

The chain uses TRBV15 and TRBJ2-7, with 9 bases fitting TRBD1. The germline gives CDR1 LNHNV, CDR2 YYDKDF (reference sequence). After removal of 0 bases from V and 2 bases from J, the junction contained 2 bases not matched to a gene. The CDR3 consists of 15 residues. CDR3 DNA sequence: TGTGCCACCAGCAGAGAAACAGGGGGCACCTACGAGCAGTACTTC. This translates into CATSRETGGTYEQYF.

The chain uses TRBV4-1 and TRBJ2-2, with D maybe TRBD2 (6 bases). V dropped 4 bases and J dropped 5 bases, with 20 bases sitting between them. The CDR3 contains 17 residues. The germline gives CDR1 MGHRA, CDR2 YSYEKL. The CDR3 is CASSLLLGRPGTGELFF. CDR3 in DNA: TGCGCCAGCAGCCTGCTGCTTGGGAGGCCAGGGACCGGGGAGCTGTTTTTT.

This clone has just a few counts. The CDR3 coding sequence is TGTGCCAGCAGTGGTGTTGAAAAGGGGGGACAGGGTTGGGGCAATGAGCAGTTCTTC. Translating it yields CASSGVEKGGQGWGNEQFF. This chain joins TRBV6-1 and TRBJ2-1, with 9 bases fitting TRBD1. CDR3 length: 19 residues. Germline V gene lookup returns CDR1 MNHNS and CDR2 SASEGT. With V trimmed by 4 bases and J by 6 bases, 19 bases remained unmatched.

V is TRBV5-1 and J is TRBJ1-1, with D perhaps TRBD1 (5 bases). The CDR3 consists of 16 residues. Germline V lookup: CDR1 SGHRS, CDR2 YFSETQ. The V gene lost 1 base and the J gene lost 2 bases, with 15 bases spanning the gap. CDR3 sequence (DNA): TGCGCCAGCAGCTTGCCACGACGGGGGTACAACACTGAAGCTTTCTTT. This encodes CASSLPRRGYNTEAFF.

The rearrangement links TRBV27 to TRBJ1-2; a weak D match, TRBD1 (5 bases). Germline V lookup: CDR1 MNHEY, CDR2 SMNVEV (reference sequence). The CDR3 consists of 15 residues. V shed 7 bases and J shed 0 bases, with 15 bases lying between them. The CDR3 bases are TGTGCCAGCACACTGTGGGCAGGGTCTAACTATGGCTACACCTTC. Encoded protein: CASTLWAGSNYGYTF.

This clone showed up just a few times. The V call is TRBV7-9, the J call TRBJ2-3; perhaps TRBD1 as D (6 bases). This CDR3 is built from 14 residues. Germline assignment: CDR1 SEHNR and CDR2 FQNEAQ (reference sequence). Trimming removed 5 bases at V and 1 base at J, with 10 bases between. The chain's CDR3 is CASSTGSGTDTQYF. For the CDR3, the DNA is TGTGCCAGCAGCACAGGGTCGGGCACAGATACGCAGTATTTT.

V is TRBV28 and J is TRBJ2-7, with a weak D call TRBD2 (6 bases). CDR3 length: 13 amino acids. The germline V and J ends were trimmed by 3 bases and 3 bases, with 9 bases remaining between them. Germline values: CDR1 MDHEN, CDR2 SYDVKM. The CDR3 region is CASSFRRGYEQYF. The DNA for the CDR3 is TGTGCCAGCAGTTTTCGGCGGGGCTACGAGCAGTACTTC.

The gene calls are TRBV4-2 and TRBJ2-1, with D tentatively TRBD2 (6 bases). Germline assignment: CDR1 LGHNA and CDR2 YNFKEQ. V dropped 3 bases and J dropped 8 bases, with 26 bases sitting between them. This CDR3 has 18 residues. The CDR3 spells CASSQAASGLRNSDEQFF. DNA of the CDR3: TGTGCCAGCAGCCAGGCCGCAAGCGGGCTCCGAAACTCTGATGAGCAGTTCTTC.

This chain uses TRBV2 with TRBJ2-1, with 8 positions matching TRBD1. This CDR3 has 15 amino acids. V gave up 8 bases and J gave up 3 bases; unmatched junction bases: 9. Per germline, CDR1 SNHLY and CDR2 FYNNEI. The CDR3 is CASGVQGADYNEQFF. The DNA for the CDR3 is TGTGCCAGCGGAGTCCAGGGGGCTGACTACAATGAGCAGTTCTTC. Using reference TRBV2 and TRBJ2-1 for the parts outside the CDR3, the full variable domain is EPEVTQTPSHQVTQMGQEVILRCVPISNHLYFYWYRQILGQKVEFLVSFYNNEISEKSEIFDDQFSVERPDGSNFTLKIRSTKLEDSAMYFCASGVQGADYNEQFFGPGTRLTVL.

This rearrangement joins TRBV11-2 to TRBJ2-7, with 10 positions matching TRBD1. Germline V lookup: CDR1 SGHAT, CDR2 FQNNGV. This CDR3 has 15 residues. V was clipped by 3 bases and J by 2 bases; unmatched bases: 4. The CDR3 loop is CASSFGQGGTYEQYF. The CDR3 DNA follows: TGTGCCAGCAGCTTTGGACAGGGGGGAACCTACGAGCAGTACTTC.

By sample fraction, this clone is large. The chain uses TRBV6-5 and TRBJ1-6; 7 nucleotides agree with TRBD1. This CDR3 contains 13 residues. Germline CDR1 MNHEY, CDR2 SVGAGI. Trimming removed 6 bases from V and 9 bases from J; junction bases left unmatched: 5. CDR3 DNA: TGTGCCAGCAGGACAGGGCCGGCTTCACCCCTCCACTTT. Amino acids: CASRTGPASPLHF.

The chain combines TRBV4-2 with TRBJ2-2; 7 bases line up with TRBD1. The germline CDR1 and CDR2 sequences are LGHNA and YNFKEQ. The CDR3 extends over 12 amino acids. With V trimmed by 7 bases and J by 6 bases, 2 bases remained unmatched. The CDR3 DNA is TGTGCCAGCACCCAGGGGGCCGGGGAGCTGTTTTTT. Translated: CASTQGAGELFF.

The J gene is TRBJ2-7, the V gene TRBV7-9; D ambiguous. The CDR3 has 12 residues. Germline V gives CDR1 SEHNR, CDR2 FQNEAQ (reference sequence). The ends were cut back, 1 base at V and 5 bases at J, with 6 bases in the middle. The CDR3 sequence is CASSLVQDEQYF. CDR3 DNA: TGTGCCAGCAGCTTAGTTCAAGACGAGCAGTACTTC.

The gene calls are TRBV6-5 and TRBJ2-3; 9 bases map to TRBD1. The CDR3 is 16 residues long. Germline CDR1 is MNHEY and CDR2 is SVGAGI. V lost 1 base to trimming and J lost 6 bases; unmatched junction nucleotides: 8. The CDR3 loop reads CASSYWAGTGSDTQYF. In DNA form, the CDR3 reads TGTGCCAGCAGTTACTGGGCCGGGACAGGGTCTGATACGCAGTATTTT.

The chain employs TRBV7-9 and TRBJ1-5; no clear D gene. CDR1 is SEHNR, CDR2 FQNEAQ, per germline (reference sequence). V was shortened by 1 base and J by 6 bases, with 7 bases between the two germline ends. The CDR3 loop spans 13 amino acids. CDR3 sequence (DNA): TGTGCCAGCAGCTTAGGGAGGGCTCAGCCCCAGCATTTT. Translation: CASSLGRAQPQHF.

The chain joins TRBV4-2 to TRBJ1-5, with a tentative D call TRBD1 (5 bases). The V end was cut by 0 bases, the J end by 0 bases, with 9 bases between. Germline CDR1 is LGHNA and CDR2 is YNFKEQ. The CDR3 sequence is 16 residues long. For the CDR3, the DNA is TGTGCCAGCAGCCAAGAGGGGGGGTATAGCAATCAGCCCCAGCATTTT. Its protein is CASSQEGGYSNQPQHF.

The chain carries TRBV11-2 and TRBJ2-3, with 7 positions matching TRBD2. Losses at the gene ends were 5 bases for V and 1 base for J; bases not matched to a gene: 12. The CDR3 covers 17 residues. Germline V gene sequence: CDR1 SGHAT, CDR2 FQNNGV. For the CDR3, the DNA is TGTGCCAGCAGCGCCCCCCCAGCGGGACGAGGCACAGATACGCAGTATTTT. Translated, it gives CASSAPPAGRGTDTQYF.

The V gene is TRBV27, the J gene TRBJ1-6, with D maybe TRBD1 (6 bases). Between the trimmed V and J ends, which lost 3 bases and 7 bases, there was a span of 19 bases. The CDR3 contains 17 residues. Germline V gene lookup returns CDR1 MNHEY and CDR2 SMNVEV (reference sequence). The CDR3 DNA sequence: TGTGCCAGCAGTTTTGCGATGGGTCAGGGGAACAATTCACCCCTCCACTTT. Protein: CASSFAMGQGNNSPLHF.

As regards this clone: This sample also contains other DNA sequences that code for the same CDR3. The rearrangement joins TRBV10-3 to TRBJ2-1, with 8 positions matching TRBD2. CDR1 is ENHRY, CDR2 SYGVKD, per germline. The J segment lost 7 bases and the V segment lost 2 bases, leaving 16 bases of the junction unmatched. The CDR3 covers 18 residues. This CDR3 is CAISERVLAGLPYNEQFF. CDR3 nucleotides: TGTGCCATCAGTGAGCGAGTGCTAGCGGGCCTACCTTATAATGAGCAGTTCTTC.

The chain recombines TRBV28 with TRBJ1-2; perhaps TRBD1 as D (5 bases). The V and J ends lost 7 bases and 9 bases respectively, with 24 bases between them. This CDR3 is built from 15 residues. Germline V gene sequence: CDR1 MDHEN, CDR2 SYDVKM. CDR3 in amino acids: CASTYGVLQGDSYTF. The CDR3 DNA reads as TGTGCCAGCACCTATGGGGTCCTGCAGGGAGATAGCTACACCTTC.

This rearrangement joins TRBV7-9 to TRBJ1-1; tentatively, D is TRBD1 (5 bases). V gave up 5 bases and J gave up 1 base, with 17 bases separating them. The CDR3 spans 16 residues. CDR1 and CDR2 (germline): SEHNR, FQNEAQ (reference sequence). CDR3 sequence reads: CASSPAGGLGNTEAFF. The CDR3 nucleotides read TGTGCCAGCAGCCCAGCGGGGGGGTTAGGGAACACTGAAGCTTTCTTT.

Sample share makes this clone medium-sized. This sequence joins TRBV5-6 and TRBJ2-1; 9 nucleotides align to TRBD1. The germline V gene has CDR1 SGHDT and CDR2 YYEEEE. This CDR3 region has 13 residues. The junction had 3 bases not matched to a gene; V was cut back by 3 bases and J by 8 bases. The CDR3 DNA is TGTGCCAGCAGCTGGGACAGGGAAGATGAGCAGTTCTTC. Amino acids: CASSWDREDEQFF.

This clone has a handful of counts. The V call is TRBV11-2, the J call TRBJ2-7, with a weak D call TRBD1 (5 bases). There are 14 residues in the CDR3. Germline loops: CDR1 SGHAT, CDR2 FQNNGV. Trimming left V 0 bases short and J 7 bases short, with 13 bases between. The chain's CDR3 is CASSLDPGSREQYF. The CDR3 region has the DNA TGTGCCAGCAGCTTAGATCCAGGGTCTCGGGAGCAGTACTTC.

V gene TRBV5-4 combines with J gene TRBJ1-1; D ambiguous. Germline CDR1 and CDR2: SGHNT and YYREEE (reference sequence). The CDR3 loop spans 14 amino acids. The germline V and J ends were trimmed by 2 bases and 2 bases, with 10 bases remaining between them. The CDR3 spells CASSFLGGNTEAFF. DNA for the CDR3: TGTGCCAGCAGCTTCCTGGGTGGTAACACTGAAGCTTTCTTT.

V usage is TRBV6-1 and J usage is TRBJ2-5; no firm D call. Trimming took off 2 bases at V and 5 bases at J, with 6 bases between the two ends. Germline CDR1 is MNHNS and CDR2 is SASEGT. The CDR3 contains 12 residues. CDR3 DNA sequence: TGTGCCAGCAGTGAAATGTGGGAGACCCAGTACTTC. Translating it yields CASSEMWETQYF.

This clone showed up just once. This chain joins TRBV18 and TRBJ1-2; a weak D match, TRBD1 (5 bases). Germline V CDR1 and CDR2: KGHSH, LQKENI. Trimming took 1 base from V and 0 from J, leaving 12 bases between them. The CDR3 totals 16 residues. The CDR3 protein is CASSPLGAGTNYGYTF. In nucleotides, the CDR3 is TGTGCCAGCTCACCACTAGGGGCAGGCACTAACTATGGCTACACCTTC.

Concerning this clone: One end of the junction does not line up with germline, which may come from a read error. The V and J genes are TRBV7-7 and TRBJ2-1, with 11 bases fitting TRBD2. The CDR3 runs to 14 residues. CDR1 SSHAT and CDR2 FNYEAQ come from the germline V gene (reference sequence). CDR3 region: CASSLGTSGYEQFF. In DNA, the CDR3 is TGTGCTAGCAGCTTGGGGACTAGCGGTTATGAGCAGTTCTTC. The variable domain in full, with the rest retrieved from reference TRBV7-7 and TRBJ2-1, is GAGVSQSPRYKVTKRGQDVTLRCDPISSHATLYWYQQALGQGPEFLTYFNYEAQPDKSGLPSDRFSAERPEGSISTLTIQRTEQRDSAMYRCASSLGTSGYEQFFGPGTRLTVL.